Shown below are 9 T cell receptor beta chains from a single sample sequenced in a study of blood T cells in healthy people across ages. Then a second PCR, running roughly 7 to 11 cycles, was carried out with a sample-barcoded 5' primer and a J-beta primer mix. TCRdb used MiXCR to reprocess the 5' RACE reads, holding one entry per CDR3 protein. The data hold roughly 1.9 million distinct CDR3 sequences, with roughly 43% observed a single time. The specimen sequenced was blood. Every receptor here comes from a human donor in good health.

This chain joins TRBV7-2 and TRBJ1-1; D not resolved. V lost 1 base, J lost 0 bases, and 12 bases lay in between. This CDR3 region has 16 residues. The germline gives CDR1 SGHTA, CDR2 FQGNSA. This chain's CDR3 is CASSLVGRHMNTEAFF. The CDR3 DNA reads TGTGCCAGCAGCTTAGTGGGCAGACACATGAACACTGAAGCTTTCTTT.

V usage is TRBV4-3 and J usage is TRBJ2-3; the match to TRBD2 covers 8 bases. The CDR3 covers 16 residues. Losses at the gene ends were 0 bases for V and 6 bases for J; bases not matched to a gene: 8. Germline V gene lookup returns CDR1 LGHNA and CDR2 YSLEER. This CDR3 reads CASSQEPAGGKDTQYF. The CDR3 DNA reads TGCGCCAGCAGCCAAGAACCCGCGGGGGGTAAGGATACGCAGTATTTT.

V and J are TRBV6-2 or TRBV6-3 and TRBJ2-7; D is unresolved. V dropped 2 bases and J dropped 7 bases, with 15 bases sitting between them. This CDR3 comprises 14 residues. CDR1 is MNHEY, CDR2 SVGEGT, per germline. CDR3 bases: TGTGCCAGCAGTTACGCGTCGCCCTGGGGAGAGCAGTACTTC. As protein: CASSYASPWGEQYF.

The chain carries TRBV14 and TRBJ1-2; perhaps TRBD1 as D (6 bases). Trimming cost V 5 bases and J 8 bases, with 15 bases left between them. The germline gives CDR1 SGHDN, CDR2 FVKESK. The CDR3 has 13 amino acids. CDR3 amino acids: CASSSTGLEGYTF. CDR3 DNA sequence: TGTGCCAGCAGCAGTACAGGGTTGGAAGGCTACACCTTC. Filled out from reference TRBV14 and TRBJ1-2, the complete variable domain reads EAGVTQFPSHSVIEKGQTVTLRCDPISGHDNLYWYRRVMGKEIKFLLHFVKESKQDESGMPNNRFLAERTGGTYSTLKVQPAELEDSGVYFCASSSTGLEGYTFGSGTRLTVV.

The chain combines TRBV7-2 with TRBJ1-2; D ambiguous. Germline CDR1 is SGHTA and CDR2 is FQGNSA. Trimming pared 6 bases from V and 3 bases from J, leaving 11 bases between. The CDR3 runs 13 residues. CDR3 DNA: TGTGCCAGCAGTTTACAGATTGACTATGGCTACACCTTC. Encoded protein: CASSLQIDYGYTF.

This clonotype occurred a few times. This chain joins TRBV29-1 and TRBJ2-3; D is ambiguous. The CDR3 sequence is 15 residues long. In germline, CDR1 is SQVTM, CDR2 ANQGSEA. The CDR3 nucleotides are TGCACCATGACAAATACGGTCAACTTTACAGATACGCAGTATTTT. Translating it yields CTMTNTVNFTDTQYF.

This clonotype was picked up a small number of times. The gene calls are TRBV9 and TRBJ2-5; D call uncertain. This CDR3 contains 14 residues. From germline, CDR1 is SGDLS and CDR2 YYNGEE. The V gene lost 4 bases and the J gene lost 1 base, with 11 bases spanning the gap. The CDR3 loop is CASSLRPSQETQYF. CDR3 DNA: TGTGCCAGCAGCCTTAGGCCCAGCCAAGAGACCCAGTACTTC.

Comments on this clonotype: The CDR3 does not close with the conserved phenylalanine or tryptophan, likely indicating a read error. The chain has TRBV9 and TRBJ1-2; D gene unclear. The V end was cut by 0 bases, the J end by 2 bases, with 8 bases between. The V gene's germline CDR1 is SGDLS and CDR2 YYNGEE. CDR3 size: 14 residues. The CDR3 coding sequence is TGTGCCAGCAGCGTAGTCGGCAGCAACTATGGCTACACCATC. It is translated as CASSVVGSNYGYTI.

Only a few counts were recorded for this clonotype. V is TRBV5-1 and J is TRBJ2-5, with D hard to call. The CDR3 sequence is 15 residues long. Germline lookup yields CDR1 SGHRS and CDR2 YFSETQ. Between the trimmed V and J ends, which lost 5 bases and 1 base, there was a span of 15 bases. The CDR3 loop is CASRTGSASQETQYF. The CDR3 DNA follows: TGCGCCAGCAGAACCGGATCGGCCAGCCAAGAGACCCAGTACTTC.